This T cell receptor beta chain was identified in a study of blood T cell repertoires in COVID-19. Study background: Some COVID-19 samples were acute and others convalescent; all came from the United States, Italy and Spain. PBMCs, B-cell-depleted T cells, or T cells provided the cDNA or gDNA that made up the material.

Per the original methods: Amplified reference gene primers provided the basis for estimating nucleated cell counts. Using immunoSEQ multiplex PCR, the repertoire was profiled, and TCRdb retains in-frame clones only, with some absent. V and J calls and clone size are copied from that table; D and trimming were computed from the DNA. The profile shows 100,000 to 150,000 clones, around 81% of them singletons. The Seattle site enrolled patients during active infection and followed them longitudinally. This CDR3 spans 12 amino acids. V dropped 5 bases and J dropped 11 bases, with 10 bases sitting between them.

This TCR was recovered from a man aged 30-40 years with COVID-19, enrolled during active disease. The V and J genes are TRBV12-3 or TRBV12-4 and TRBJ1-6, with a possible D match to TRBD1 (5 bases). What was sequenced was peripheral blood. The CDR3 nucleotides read TGTGCCAGCAGTCGCGGGGGGACACCCCTCCACTTT. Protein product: CASSRGGTPLHF.